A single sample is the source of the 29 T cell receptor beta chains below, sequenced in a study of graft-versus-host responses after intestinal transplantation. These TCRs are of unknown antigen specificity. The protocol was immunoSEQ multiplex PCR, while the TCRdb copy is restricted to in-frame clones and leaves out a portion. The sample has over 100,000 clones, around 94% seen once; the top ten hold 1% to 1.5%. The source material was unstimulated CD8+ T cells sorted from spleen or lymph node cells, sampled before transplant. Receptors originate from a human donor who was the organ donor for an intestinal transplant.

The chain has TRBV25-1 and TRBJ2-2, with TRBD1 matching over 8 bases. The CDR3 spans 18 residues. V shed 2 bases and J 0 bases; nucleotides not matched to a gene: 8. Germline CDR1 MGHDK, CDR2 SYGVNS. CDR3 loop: CASSERGQVISNTGELFF. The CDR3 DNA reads TGTGCCAGCAGTGAACGGGGACAGGTGATATCGAACACCGGGGAGCTGTTTTTT.

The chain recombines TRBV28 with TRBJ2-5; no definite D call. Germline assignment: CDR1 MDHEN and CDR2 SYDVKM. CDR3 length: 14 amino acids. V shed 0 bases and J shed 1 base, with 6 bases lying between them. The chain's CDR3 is CASSLWVGQETQYF. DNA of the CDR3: TGTGCCAGCAGTTTATGGGTGGGCCAAGAGACCCAGTACTTC.

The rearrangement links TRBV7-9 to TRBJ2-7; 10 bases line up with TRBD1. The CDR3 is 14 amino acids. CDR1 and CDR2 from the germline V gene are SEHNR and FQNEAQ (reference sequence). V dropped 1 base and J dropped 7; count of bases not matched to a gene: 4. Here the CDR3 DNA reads TGTGCCAGCAGCTTAGGACAGGGGGCGAAGGAGCAGTACTTC. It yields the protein CASSLGQGAKEQYF.

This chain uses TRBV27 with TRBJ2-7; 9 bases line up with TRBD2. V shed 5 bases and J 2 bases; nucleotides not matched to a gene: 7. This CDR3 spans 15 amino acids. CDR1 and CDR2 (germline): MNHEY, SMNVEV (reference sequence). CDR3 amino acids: CASSPDSGRTYEQYF. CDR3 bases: TGTGCCAGCAGTCCCGATAGCGGGAGAACCTACGAGCAGTACTTC.

The CDR3: CASSSGTKGQYF. The CDR3 DNA sequence: TGTGCCAGCAGCAGCGGGACCAAGGGGCAGTACTTC. The V and J genes are TRBV5-6 and TRBJ2-7, with TRBD2 matching 7 bases. Losses at the gene ends were 4 bases for V and 9 bases for J; bases not matched to a gene: 7. This CDR3 contains 12 residues. Germline V gene lookup returns CDR1 SGHDT and CDR2 YYEEEE.

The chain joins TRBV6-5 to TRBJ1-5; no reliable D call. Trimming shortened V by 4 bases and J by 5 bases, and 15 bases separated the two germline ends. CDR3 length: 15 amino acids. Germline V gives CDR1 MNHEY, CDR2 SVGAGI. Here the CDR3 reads CASSSLEGSDQPQHF. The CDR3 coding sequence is TGTGCCAGCAGTTCCCTGGAGGGAAGTGATCAGCCCCAGCATTTT.

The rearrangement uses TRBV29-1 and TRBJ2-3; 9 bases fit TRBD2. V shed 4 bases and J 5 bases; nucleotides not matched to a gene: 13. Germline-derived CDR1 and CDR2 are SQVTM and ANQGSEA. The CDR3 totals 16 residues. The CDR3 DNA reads TGCAGCGTTGCGGGGGGTGGACTAGCGTATGAAGATACGCAGTATTTT. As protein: CSVAGGGLAYEDTQYF.

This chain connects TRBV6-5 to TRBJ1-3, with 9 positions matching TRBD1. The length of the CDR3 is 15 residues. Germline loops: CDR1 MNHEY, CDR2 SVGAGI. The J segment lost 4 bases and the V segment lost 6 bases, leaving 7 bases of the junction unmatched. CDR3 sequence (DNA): TGTGCCAGCAGCTGGGACAGGGCAGGAGGAAACACCATATATTTT. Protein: CASSWDRAGGNTIYF.

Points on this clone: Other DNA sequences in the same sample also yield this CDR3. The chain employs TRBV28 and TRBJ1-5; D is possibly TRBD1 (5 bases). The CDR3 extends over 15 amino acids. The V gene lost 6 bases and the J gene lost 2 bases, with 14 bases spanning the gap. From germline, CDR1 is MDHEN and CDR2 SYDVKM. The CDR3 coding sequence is TGTGCCAGCAGACCCGACAGCCTGCGCAATCAGCCCCAGCATTTT. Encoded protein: CASRPDSLRNQPQHF.

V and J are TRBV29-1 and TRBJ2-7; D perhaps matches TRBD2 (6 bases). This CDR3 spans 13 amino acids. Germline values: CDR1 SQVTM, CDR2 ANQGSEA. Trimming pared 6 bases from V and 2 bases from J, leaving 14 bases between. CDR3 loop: CSVRASVTYEQYF. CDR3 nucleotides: TGCAGCGTCCGGGCTAGCGTAACCTACGAGCAGTACTTC.

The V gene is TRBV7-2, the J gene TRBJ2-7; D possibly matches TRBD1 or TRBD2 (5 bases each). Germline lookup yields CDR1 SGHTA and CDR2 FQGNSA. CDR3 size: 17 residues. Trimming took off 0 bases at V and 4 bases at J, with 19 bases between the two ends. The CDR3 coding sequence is TGTGCCAGCAGCTTAGCGAGAGGGACCCGGACCGAATACGAGCAGTACTTC. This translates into CASSLARGTRTEYEQYF.

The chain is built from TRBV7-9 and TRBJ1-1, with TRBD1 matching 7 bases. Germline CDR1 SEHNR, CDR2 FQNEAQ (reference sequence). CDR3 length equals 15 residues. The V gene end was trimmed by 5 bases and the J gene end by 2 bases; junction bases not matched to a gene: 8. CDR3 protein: CASSHWQGGNTEAFF. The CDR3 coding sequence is TGTGCCAGCAGCCATTGGCAGGGGGGTAACACTGAAGCTTTCTTT.

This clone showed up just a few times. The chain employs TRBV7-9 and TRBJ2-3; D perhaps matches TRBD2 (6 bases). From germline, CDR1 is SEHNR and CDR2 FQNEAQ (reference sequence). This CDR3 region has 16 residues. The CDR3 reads CVSEVDGSKGGDTQYF. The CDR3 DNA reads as TGTGTCTCAGAGGTGGACGGGAGTAAAGGTGGGGATACGCAGTATTTT.

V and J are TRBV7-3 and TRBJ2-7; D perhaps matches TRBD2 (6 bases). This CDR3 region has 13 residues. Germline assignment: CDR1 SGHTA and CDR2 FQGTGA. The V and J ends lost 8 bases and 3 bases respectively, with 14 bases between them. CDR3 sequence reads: CASAEGGDYEQYF. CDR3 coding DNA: TGTGCCAGCGCGGAAGGAGGGGACTACGAGCAGTACTTC.

CDR3: CASSVAGSPHNEQFF. The CDR3 region has the DNA TGTGCCAGCAGCGTAGCCGGGAGCCCCCACAATGAGCAGTTCTTC. V gene TRBV9 combines with J gene TRBJ2-1, with D maybe TRBD2 (6 bases). Germline assignment: CDR1 SGDLS and CDR2 YYNGEE. The CDR3 is 15 residues long. The V end lost 0 bases, the J end lost 5 bases, and 12 bases lay between the germline ends.

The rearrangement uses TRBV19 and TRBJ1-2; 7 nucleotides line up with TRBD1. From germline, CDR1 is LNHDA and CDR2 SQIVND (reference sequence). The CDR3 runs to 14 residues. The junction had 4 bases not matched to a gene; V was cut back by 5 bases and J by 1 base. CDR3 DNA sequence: TGTGCCAGTAGTTGGCCAGGGGGTAACTATGGCTACACCTTC. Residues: CASSWPGGNYGYTF.

The CDR3 DNA reads as TGCAGCGTTGTACAGGGGAGCTCCTACGAGCAGTACTTC. Amino acid sequence: CSVVQGSSYEQYF. The chain recombines TRBV29-1 with TRBJ2-7; 7 nucleotides match TRBD1. This CDR3 contains 13 residues. V lost 4 bases to trimming and J lost 0 bases; unmatched junction nucleotides: 3. Germline V gene sequence: CDR1 SQVTM, CDR2 ANQGSEA.

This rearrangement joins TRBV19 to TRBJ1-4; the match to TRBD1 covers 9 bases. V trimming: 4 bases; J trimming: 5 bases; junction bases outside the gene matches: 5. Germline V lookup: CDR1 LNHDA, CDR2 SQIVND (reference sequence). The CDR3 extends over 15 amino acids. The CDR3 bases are TGTGCCAGTAGTACCGACAGGGGGAGGAATGAAAAACTGTTTTTT. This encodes CASSTDRGRNEKLFF. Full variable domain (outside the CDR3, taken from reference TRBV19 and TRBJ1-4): DGGITQSPKYLFRKEGQNVTLSCEQNLNHDAMYWYRQDPGQGLRLIYYSQIVNDFQKGDIAEGYSVSREKKESFPLTVTSAQKNPTAFYLCASSTDRGRNEKLFFGSGTQLSVL.

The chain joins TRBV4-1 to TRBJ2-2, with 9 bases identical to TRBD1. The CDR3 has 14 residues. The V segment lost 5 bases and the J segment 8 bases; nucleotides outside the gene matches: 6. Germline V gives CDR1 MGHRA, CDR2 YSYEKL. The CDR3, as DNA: TGCGCCAGCAGCTACGACAGGGGGGGTGGGGAGCTGTTTTTT. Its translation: CASSYDRGGGELFF.

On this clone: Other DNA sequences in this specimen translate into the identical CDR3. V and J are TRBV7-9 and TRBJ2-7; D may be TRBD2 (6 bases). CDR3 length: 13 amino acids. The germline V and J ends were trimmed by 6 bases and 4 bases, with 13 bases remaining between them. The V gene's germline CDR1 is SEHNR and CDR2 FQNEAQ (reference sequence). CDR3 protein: CASSPPGGYEQYF. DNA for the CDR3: TGTGCCAGCAGTCCGCCCGGGGGATACGAGCAGTACTTC.

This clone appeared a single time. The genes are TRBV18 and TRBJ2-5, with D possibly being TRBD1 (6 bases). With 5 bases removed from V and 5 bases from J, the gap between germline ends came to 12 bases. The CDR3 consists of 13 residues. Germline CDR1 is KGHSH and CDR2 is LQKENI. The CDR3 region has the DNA TGTGCCAGCTCAGCAGGGGTGCGGGAGACCCAGTACTTC. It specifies CASSAGVRETQYF.

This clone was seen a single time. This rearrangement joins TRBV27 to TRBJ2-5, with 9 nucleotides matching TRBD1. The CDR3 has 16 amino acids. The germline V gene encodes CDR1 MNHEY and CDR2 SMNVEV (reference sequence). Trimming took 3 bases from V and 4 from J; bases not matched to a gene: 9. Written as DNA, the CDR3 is TGTGCCAGCAGTTTCGGGACAGGGAGTTTGGGAGAGACCCAGTACTTC. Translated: CASSFGTGSLGETQYF.

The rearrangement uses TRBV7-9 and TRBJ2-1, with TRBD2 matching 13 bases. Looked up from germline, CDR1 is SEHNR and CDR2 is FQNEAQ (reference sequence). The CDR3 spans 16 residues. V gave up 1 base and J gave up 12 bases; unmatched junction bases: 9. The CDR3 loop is CASSLGTSGRAGMQFF. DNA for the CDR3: TGTGCCAGCAGCTTAGGAACTAGCGGGAGGGCCGGGATGCAGTTCTTC.

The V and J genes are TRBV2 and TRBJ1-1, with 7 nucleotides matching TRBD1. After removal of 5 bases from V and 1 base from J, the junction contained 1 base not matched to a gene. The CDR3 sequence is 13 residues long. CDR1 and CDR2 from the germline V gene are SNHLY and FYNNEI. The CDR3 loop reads CASSRGRNTEAFF. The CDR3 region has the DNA TGTGCCAGCAGTAGGGGGCGGAACACTGAAGCTTTCTTT.

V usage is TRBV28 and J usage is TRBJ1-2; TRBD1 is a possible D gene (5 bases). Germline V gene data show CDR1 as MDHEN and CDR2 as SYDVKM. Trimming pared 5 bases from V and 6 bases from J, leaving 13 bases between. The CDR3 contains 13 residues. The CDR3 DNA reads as TGTGCCAGCAGTCAGGGACCCAGGCATGGCTACACCTTC. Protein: CASSQGPRHGYTF.

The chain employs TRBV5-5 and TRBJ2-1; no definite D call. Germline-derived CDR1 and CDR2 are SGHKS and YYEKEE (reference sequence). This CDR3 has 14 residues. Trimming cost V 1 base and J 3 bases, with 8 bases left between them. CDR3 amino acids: CASSLNGIYNEQFF. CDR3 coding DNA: TGTGCCAGCAGCTTGAACGGAATCTACAATGAGCAGTTCTTC.

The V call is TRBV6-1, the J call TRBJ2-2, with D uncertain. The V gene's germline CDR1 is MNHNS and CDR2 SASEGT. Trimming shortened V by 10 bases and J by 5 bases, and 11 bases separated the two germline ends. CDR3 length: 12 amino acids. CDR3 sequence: CATPRGTGELFF. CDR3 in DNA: TGTGCCACCCCCCGAGGAACCGGGGAGCTGTTTTTT.

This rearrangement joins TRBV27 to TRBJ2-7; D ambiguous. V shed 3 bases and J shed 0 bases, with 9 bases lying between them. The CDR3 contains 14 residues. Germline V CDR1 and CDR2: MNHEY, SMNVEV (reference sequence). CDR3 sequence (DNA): TGTGCCAGCAGTTTTTCCCGCAGCTCCTACGAGCAGTACTTC. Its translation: CASSFSRSSYEQYF.

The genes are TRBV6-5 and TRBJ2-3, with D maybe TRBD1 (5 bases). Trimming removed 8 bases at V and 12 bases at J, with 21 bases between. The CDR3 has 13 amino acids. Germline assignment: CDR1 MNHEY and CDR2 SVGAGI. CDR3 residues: CASAFQGDYVQYF. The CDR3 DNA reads TGTGCCAGCGCTTTCCAAGGGGATTACGTTCAGTATTTT.